The next 27 T cell receptor beta chains were all read from a single sample in a study of blood T cell repertoires in COVID-19. Profiling relied on immunoSEQ multiplex PCR, and the TCRdb table lists in-frame clones only, not all of them. The sample includes about 150,000 clones, 86% of them seen just once. The sample was peripheral blood. Receptor source: a man between 65 and 85 years old with acute or convalescent COVID-19.

The rearrangement links TRBV6-5 to TRBJ2-7; TRBD2 agrees at 10 bases. The CDR3 loop spans 15 amino acids. J lost 3 bases, V lost 6 bases, and 8 bases had no gene match. Germline V gene sequence: CDR1 MNHEY, CDR2 SVGAGI. The CDR3 DNA reads TGTGCCAGCAGACTAGCGGGGTGGGACTTCTACGAGCAGTACTTC. Translated, it gives CASRLAGWDFYEQYF.

The sample holds one count of this clone. The chain links TRBV11-1 to TRBJ2-5, with a tentative D call TRBD2 (6 bases). The ends were cut back, 1 base at V and 5 bases at J, with 14 bases in the middle. CDR3 size: 15 residues. The germline V gene has CDR1 SGHAT and CDR2 FQDESV (reference sequence). The CDR3 reads CASSLGGELGETQYF. In nucleotides, the CDR3 is TGTGCCAGCAGCTTAGGGGGGGAGTTAGGGGAGACCCAGTACTTC.

V and J are TRBV2 and TRBJ1-2; D is unclear. CDR1 SNHLY and CDR2 FYNNEI come from the germline V gene. This CDR3 has 12 amino acids. CDR3 nucleotides: TGTGCGGGGAGGGAGTCCCTCTATGGCTACACCTTC. Translation: CAGRESLYGYTF.

This clone was counted ten times or more. The J gene is TRBJ2-7, the V gene TRBV7-9; D may be TRBD1 (5 bases). Trimming stripped 2 bases from V and 2 bases from J, with 19 bases between. Germline CDR1 and CDR2: SEHNR and FQNEAQ (reference sequence). The CDR3 spans 17 residues. The CDR3 is CASSLLSDSTQAYEQYF. For the CDR3, the DNA is TGTGCCAGCAGCTTACTGAGCGACAGCACCCAGGCCTACGAGCAGTACTTC.

This clone was seen more than once but under ten times. The genes are TRBV13 and TRBJ2-2; 8 nucleotides agree with TRBD1. V trimming: 5 bases; J trimming: 7 bases; junction bases outside the gene matches: 12. The CDR3 runs 16 residues. Germline loops: CDR1 PRHDT, CDR2 FYEKMQ (reference sequence). The CDR3 region is CASSLGTGVGSGELFF. The CDR3 region has the DNA TGTGCCAGCAGCCTGGGGACAGGCGTGGGTAGCGGGGAGCTGTTTTTT.

This chain joins TRBV11-3 and TRBJ2-1, with 7 bases that match TRBD2. CDR3 length: 15 residues. Germline CDR1 is SGHNT and CDR2 is YENEEA. J lost 4 bases, V lost 1 base, and 4 bases had no gene match. CDR3 coding DNA: TGTGCCAGCAGCTTAGGCGGGAGAACTTACAATGAGCAGTTCTTC. The encoded protein is CASSLGGRTYNEQFF.

The J gene is TRBJ1-2, the V gene TRBV5-6; possibly TRBD1 for D (5 bases). This CDR3 has 14 amino acids. Germline-derived CDR1 and CDR2 are SGHDT and YYEEEE. The V end lost 0 bases, the J end lost 10 bases, and 16 bases lay between the germline ends. The CDR3 protein is CASSLGQSVSDYTF. CDR3 nucleotide sequence: TGTGCCAGCAGCTTGGGACAGTCGGTTTCTGACTACACCTTC.

The chain links TRBV4-3 to TRBJ2-5; D unclear. The germline V and J ends were trimmed by 0 bases and 4 bases, with 6 bases remaining between them. There are 13 residues in the CDR3. The germline CDR1 and CDR2 sequences are LGHNA and YSLEER. The CDR3, as DNA: TGCGCCAGCAGCCAAGAAGGCGGAGAGACCCAGTACTTC. Translating it yields CASSQEGGETQYF.

V and J are TRBV28 and TRBJ1-1; D is uncertain. CDR3 length: 13 residues. Germline CDR1 is MDHEN and CDR2 is SYDVKM. The V and J ends lost 6 bases and 5 bases respectively, with 13 bases between them. The CDR3 reads CASSLPSGTEAFF. The CDR3 DNA sequence: TGTGCCAGCAGCCTGCCCTCGGGGACTGAAGCTTTCTTT. Drawing the rest from reference TRBV28 and TRBJ1-1, the complete variable domain is DVKVTQSSRYLVKRTGEKVFLECVQDMDHENMFWYRQDPGLGLRLIYFSYDVKMKEKGDIPEGYSVSREKKERFSLILESASTNQTSMYLCASSLPSGTEAFFGQGTRLTVV.

The table lists this clone with a few counts. CDR3 amino acids: CASSSRVDTEAFF. The CDR3 DNA follows: TGTGCCAGCAGCTCCAGGGTAGACACTGAAGCTTTCTTT. The rearrangement joins TRBV7-2 to TRBJ1-1, with D possibly matching TRBD1 (5 bases). The CDR3 sequence is 13 residues long. The V gene's germline CDR1 is SGHTA and CDR2 FQGNSA. Trimming took off 4 bases at V and 3 bases at J, with 9 bases between the two ends.

A few counts support this clone. The chain uses TRBV11-2 and TRBJ1-3; D unclear. The germline V gene has CDR1 SGHAT and CDR2 FQNNGV. Trimming took off 2 bases at V and 0 bases at J, with 5 bases between the two ends. The CDR3 totals 14 residues. Here the CDR3 DNA reads TGTGCCAGCAGCTTAAGCCGCTCTGGAAACACCATATATTTT. It encodes CASSLSRSGNTIYF.

The rearrangement uses TRBV5-6 and TRBJ2-7; 8 bases are a match to TRBD1. Germline values: CDR1 SGHDT, CDR2 YYEEEE. The CDR3 has 14 amino acids. Trimming at V came to 4 bases and at J to 6 bases, leaving 9 bases not matched to a gene. CDR3 nucleotides: TGTGCCAGCAGCCCCCGGACAGGGCCTCTCGAGCAGTACTTC. This gives the protein CASSPRTGPLEQYF.

This sequence joins TRBV9 and TRBJ2-5; 12 positions match TRBD2. This CDR3 region has 16 residues. Germline V gene sequence: CDR1 SGDLS, CDR2 YYNGEE. With V trimmed by 0 bases and J by 4 bases, 4 bases remained unmatched. CDR3 in amino acids: CASSVGASGRGETQYF. CDR3 DNA: TGTGCCAGCAGCGTAGGGGCTAGCGGGAGGGGAGAGACCCAGTACTTC. Filled out from reference TRBV9 and TRBJ2-5, the complete variable domain reads DSGVTQTPKHLITATGQRVTLRCSPRSGDLSVYWYQQSLDQGLQFLIQYYNGEERAKGNILERFSAQQFPDLHSELNLSSLELGDSALYFCASSVGASGRGETQYFGPGTRLLVL.

The J gene is TRBJ2-2, the V gene TRBV11-2; D is possibly TRBD2 (6 bases). V lost 5 bases and J 4 bases, leaving 17 bases between the germline ends. CDR1 SGHAT and CDR2 FQNNGV come from the germline V gene. This CDR3 comprises 16 residues. The CDR3, as DNA: TGTGCCAGCAGCCCTGGGTGGGAGGTGATCACCGGGGAGCTGTTTTTT. Protein: CASSPGWEVITGELFF.

This sequence joins TRBV19 and TRBJ1-1; perhaps TRBD1 as D (5 bases). The length of the CDR3 is 14 residues. Trimming removed 3 bases from V and 1 base from J, with 9 bases in between. Germline CDR1 and CDR2: LNHDA and SQIVND (reference sequence). CDR3 DNA: TGTGCCAGTAGTATCACGGGGGGGAACACTGAAGCTTTCTTT. The encoded protein is CASSITGGNTEAFF.

The gene calls are TRBV4-1 and TRBJ1-3, with D unresolved. Germline values: CDR1 MGHRA, CDR2 YSYEKL. Trimming pared 1 base from V and 4 bases from J, leaving 5 bases between. The CDR3 contains 13 residues. As DNA, the CDR3 is TGCGCCAGCAGCCAAGGAGAGGGAAACACCATATATTTT. The encoded protein is CASSQGEGNTIYF.

The rearrangement uses TRBV29-1 and TRBJ2-1, with D perhaps matching TRBD1 (5 bases). Deletions cut 5 bases from V and 4 bases from J, with 15 bases between. This CDR3 has 14 amino acids. Germline V lookup: CDR1 SQVTM, CDR2 ANQGSEA. CDR3 sequence reads: CSVSRAGPYNEQFF. The DNA for the CDR3 is TGCAGCGTTTCTAGGGCAGGGCCTTACAATGAGCAGTTCTTC.

This chain links TRBV9 with TRBJ2-1; 8 nucleotides match TRBD1. From germline, CDR1 is SGDLS and CDR2 YYNGEE. V was clipped by 3 bases and J by 3 bases; unmatched bases: 8. The length of the CDR3 is 16 residues. CDR3 in amino acids: CASSAERTGSYNEQFF. DNA of the CDR3: TGTGCCAGCAGCGCCGAACGGACAGGGAGCTACAATGAGCAGTTCTTC.

This clone has just one count. V gene TRBV27 combines with J gene TRBJ2-1, with TRBD2 matching over 14 bases. After removal of 4 bases from V and 0 bases from J, the junction contained 11 bases not matched to a gene. This CDR3 has 20 amino acids. The V gene's germline CDR1 is MNHEY and CDR2 SMNVEV (reference sequence). Here the CDR3 DNA reads TGTGCCAGCAGTTCCCTCCGGACTAGCGGGAGGCAAAGCTCCTACAATGAGCAGTTCTTC. This gives the protein CASSSLRTSGRQSSYNEQFF.

The V and J genes are TRBV7-2 and TRBJ2-7, with D tentatively TRBD2 (6 bases). V was clipped by 1 base and J by 0 bases, with 7 bases between them. Per germline, CDR1 SGHTA and CDR2 FQGNSA. The CDR3 spans 14 residues. This chain's CDR3 is CASSLGGDSYEQYF. The CDR3 coding sequence is TGTGCCAGCAGCTTAGGCGGGGACTCCTACGAGCAGTACTTC.

The J gene is TRBJ1-2, the V gene TRBV28, with D possibly TRBD1 on 6 matching bases. This CDR3 spans 16 amino acids. Trimming took off 4 bases at V and 6 bases at J, with 21 bases between the two ends. Germline V CDR1 and CDR2: MDHEN, SYDVKM. This chain's CDR3 is CASSSALDSFKDGYTF. The CDR3 region has the DNA TGTGCCAGCAGTTCAGCCTTGGACAGTTTTAAGGATGGCTACACCTTC.

J is TRBJ1-4 and V is TRBV30, with D unclear. V was clipped by 1 base and J by 6 bases, with 9 bases between them. The length of the CDR3 is 13 residues. Per germline, CDR1 GTSNPN and CDR2 SVGIG (reference sequence). The CDR3 nucleotides read TGTGCCTGGAGTGGAGGGTGGGATGAAAAACTGTTTTTT. Its translation: CAWSGGWDEKLFF.

The chain recombines TRBV3-1 (or the pseudogene TRBV3-2) with TRBJ1-1; 9 positions match TRBD1. Germline CDR1 reads LGHDT; CDR2 reads YNNKEL (reference sequence). The CDR3 is 14 residues long. The trim removed 3 bases at V and 4 bases at J, leaving 3 bases unmatched. CDR3 residues: CASSQGTGFTEAFF. The CDR3 bases are TGTGCCAGCAGCCAGGGGACAGGGTTCACTGAAGCTTTCTTT.

The rearrangement uses TRBV28 and TRBJ2-7, with 9 bases matching TRBD1. The CDR3 contains 14 residues. After removal of 2 bases from V and 7 bases from J, the junction contained 6 bases not matched to a gene. Germline V gene data show CDR1 as MDHEN and CDR2 as SYDVKM. For the CDR3, the DNA is TGTGCCAGCAGTTTAGGGACAGGGTGGAGTGAGCAGTACTTC. This gives the protein CASSLGTGWSEQYF.

The rearrangement uses TRBV9 and TRBJ2-1, with TRBD2 as a possible D gene (6 bases). The CDR3 length is 16 residues. Germline V gene sequence: CDR1 SGDLS, CDR2 YYNGEE. The V and J ends lost 0 bases and 9 bases respectively, with 19 bases between them. The CDR3 is CASSVELGWRAGEQFF. For the CDR3, the DNA is TGTGCCAGCAGCGTAGAACTTGGGTGGAGGGCAGGTGAGCAGTTCTTC.

CDR3 sequence: CASSPFRQGQNNEQFF. CDR3 bases: TGTGCCAGCTCACCATTCAGACAGGGGCAAAACAATGAGCAGTTCTTC. This rearrangement joins TRBV18 to TRBJ2-1, with 8 bases lining up with TRBD1. CDR3 length: 16 amino acids. Germline-derived CDR1 and CDR2 are KGHSH and LQKENI. The V and J ends lost 2 bases and 5 bases, in that order; junction bases with no gene match: 8.

The rearrangement joins TRBV6-2 or TRBV6-3 to TRBJ2-2; weak D call: TRBD2 (7 bases). This CDR3 comprises 16 residues. The germline gives CDR1 MNHEY, CDR2 SVGEGT. Trimming pared 6 bases from V and 0 bases from J, leaving 14 bases between. This CDR3 is CASSERDTANTGELFF. The CDR3 DNA follows: TGTGCCAGCAGCGAGCGGGACACAGCGAACACCGGGGAGCTGTTTTTT.